This T cell receptor beta chain emerged from a study of blood T cell repertoires in COVID-19. As for the study in general: PBMCs, B-cell-depleted T cells, or T cells provided the cDNA or gDNA that made up the material.

Only in-frame clones appear in the TCRdb table, and some are missing; sequencing was by immunoSEQ multiplex PCR. The data contain fewer than 200,000 clones, about 85% of them singletons. Trimming cost V 3 bases and J 8 bases, with 9 bases left between them. CDR3 length: 12 residues. CDR1 and CDR2 from the germline V gene are SGDLS and YYNGEE. The TCR sequence derives from an elderly woman with acute or convalescent COVID-19. The gene calls are TRBV9 and TRBJ2-1; weak D call: TRBD1 (6 bases). Input material: peripheral blood. CDR3 nucleotide sequence: TGTGCCAGCAGCGCTGGGGGCGATGAGCAGTTCTTC. Its translation is CASSAGGDEQFF.